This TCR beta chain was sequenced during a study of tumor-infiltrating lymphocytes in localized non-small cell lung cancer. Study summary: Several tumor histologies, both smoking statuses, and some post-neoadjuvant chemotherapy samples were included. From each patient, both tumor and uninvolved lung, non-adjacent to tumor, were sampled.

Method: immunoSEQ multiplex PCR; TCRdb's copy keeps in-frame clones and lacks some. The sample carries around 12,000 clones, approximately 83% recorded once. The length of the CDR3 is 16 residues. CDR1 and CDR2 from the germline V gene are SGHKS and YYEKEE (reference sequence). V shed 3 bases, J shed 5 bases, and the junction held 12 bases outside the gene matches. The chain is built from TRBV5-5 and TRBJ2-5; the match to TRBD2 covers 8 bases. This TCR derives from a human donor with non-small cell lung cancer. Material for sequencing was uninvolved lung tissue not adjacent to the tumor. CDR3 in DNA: TGTGCCAGCAGCTACCTAGAAGTAGCGGGGTCGGAGACCCAGTACTTC. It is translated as CASSYLEVAGSETQYF.